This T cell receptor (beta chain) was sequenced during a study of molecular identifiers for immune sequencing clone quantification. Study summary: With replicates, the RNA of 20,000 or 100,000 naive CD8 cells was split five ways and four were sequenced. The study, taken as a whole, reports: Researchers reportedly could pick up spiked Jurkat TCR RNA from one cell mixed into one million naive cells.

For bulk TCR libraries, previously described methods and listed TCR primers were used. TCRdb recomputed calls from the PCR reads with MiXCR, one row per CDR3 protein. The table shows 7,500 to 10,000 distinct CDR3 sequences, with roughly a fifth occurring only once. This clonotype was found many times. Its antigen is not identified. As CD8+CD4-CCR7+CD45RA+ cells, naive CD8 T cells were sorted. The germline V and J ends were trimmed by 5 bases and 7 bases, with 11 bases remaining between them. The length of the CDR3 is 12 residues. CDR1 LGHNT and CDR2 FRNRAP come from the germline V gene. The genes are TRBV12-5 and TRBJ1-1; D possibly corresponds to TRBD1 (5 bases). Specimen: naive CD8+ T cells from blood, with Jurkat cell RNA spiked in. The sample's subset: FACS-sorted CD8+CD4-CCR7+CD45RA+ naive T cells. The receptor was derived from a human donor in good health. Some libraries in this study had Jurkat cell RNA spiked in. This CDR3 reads CASGPSGGEAFF. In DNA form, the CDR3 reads TGTGCTAGTGGTCCGAGTGGGGGTGAAGCTTTCTTT.